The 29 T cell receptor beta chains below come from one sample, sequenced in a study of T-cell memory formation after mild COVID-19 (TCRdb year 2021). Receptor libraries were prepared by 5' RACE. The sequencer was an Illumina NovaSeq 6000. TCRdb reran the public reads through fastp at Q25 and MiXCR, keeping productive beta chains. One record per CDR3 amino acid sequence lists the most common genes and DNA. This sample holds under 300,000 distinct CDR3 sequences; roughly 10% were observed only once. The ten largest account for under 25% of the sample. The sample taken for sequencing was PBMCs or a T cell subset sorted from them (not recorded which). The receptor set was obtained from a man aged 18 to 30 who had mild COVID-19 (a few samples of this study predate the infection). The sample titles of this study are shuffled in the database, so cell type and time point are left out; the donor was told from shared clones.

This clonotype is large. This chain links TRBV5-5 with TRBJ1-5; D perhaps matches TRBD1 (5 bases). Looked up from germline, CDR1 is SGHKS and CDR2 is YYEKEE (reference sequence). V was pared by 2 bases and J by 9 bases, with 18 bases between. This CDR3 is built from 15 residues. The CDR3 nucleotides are TGTGCCAGCAGCTTATACCGGGACTCCCCCAGGCCCCAGCATTTT. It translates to CASSLYRDSPRPQHF. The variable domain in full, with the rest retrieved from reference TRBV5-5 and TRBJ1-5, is DAGVTQSPTHLIKTRGQQVTLRCSPISGHKSVSWYQQVLGQGPQFIFQYYEKEERGRGNFPDRFSARQFPNYSSELNVNALLLGDSALYLCASSLYRDSPRPQHFGDGTRLSIL.

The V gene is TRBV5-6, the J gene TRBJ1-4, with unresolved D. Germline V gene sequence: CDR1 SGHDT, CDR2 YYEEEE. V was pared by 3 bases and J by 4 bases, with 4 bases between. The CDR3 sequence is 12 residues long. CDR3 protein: CASSSVNEKLFF. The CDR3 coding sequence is TGTGCCAGCAGCTCAGTTAATGAAAAACTGTTTTTT.

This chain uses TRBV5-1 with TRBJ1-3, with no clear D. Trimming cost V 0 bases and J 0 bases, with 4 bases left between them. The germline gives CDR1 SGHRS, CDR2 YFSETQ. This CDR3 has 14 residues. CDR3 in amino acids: CASSLEFSGNTIYF. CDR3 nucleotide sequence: TGCGCCAGCAGCTTGGAGTTCTCTGGAAACACCATATATTTT.

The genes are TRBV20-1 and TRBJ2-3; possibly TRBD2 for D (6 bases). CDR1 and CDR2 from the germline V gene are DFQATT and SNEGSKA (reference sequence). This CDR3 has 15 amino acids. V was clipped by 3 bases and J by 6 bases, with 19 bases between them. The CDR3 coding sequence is TGCAGTGCTAGCGTGGGACCTGCGGGATGGGATACGCAGTATTTT. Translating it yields CSASVGPAGWDTQYF.

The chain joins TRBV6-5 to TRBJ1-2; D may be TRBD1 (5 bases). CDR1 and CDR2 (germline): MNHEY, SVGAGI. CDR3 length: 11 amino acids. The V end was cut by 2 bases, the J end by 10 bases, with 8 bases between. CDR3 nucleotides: TGTGCCAGCAGTTACGCGGGGACCTACACCTTC. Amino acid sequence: CASSYAGTYTF.

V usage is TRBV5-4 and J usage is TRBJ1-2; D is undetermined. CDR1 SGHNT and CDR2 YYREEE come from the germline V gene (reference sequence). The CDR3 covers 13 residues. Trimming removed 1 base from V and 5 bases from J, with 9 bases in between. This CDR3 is CASSLLDTYGYTF. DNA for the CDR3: TGTGCCAGCAGCTTGTTAGACACGTATGGCTACACCTTC.

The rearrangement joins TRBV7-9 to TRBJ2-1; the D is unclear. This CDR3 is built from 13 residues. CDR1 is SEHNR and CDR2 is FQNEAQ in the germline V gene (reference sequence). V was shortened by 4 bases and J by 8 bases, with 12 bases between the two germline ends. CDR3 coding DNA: TGTGCCAGCAGCTCAAGGGCGGTACATGAGCAGTTCTTC. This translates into CASSSRAVHEQFF.

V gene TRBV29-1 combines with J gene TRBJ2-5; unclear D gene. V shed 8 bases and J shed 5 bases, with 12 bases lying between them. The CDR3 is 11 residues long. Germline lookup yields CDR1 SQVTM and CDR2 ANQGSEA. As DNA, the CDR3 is TGCAGCTCCCGGCCGTGGGAGACCCAGTACTTC. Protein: CSSRPWETQYF. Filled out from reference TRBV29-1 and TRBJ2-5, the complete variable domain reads SAVISQKPSRDICQRGTSLTIQCQVDSQVTMMFWYRQQPGQSLTLIATANQGSEATYESGFVIDKFPISRPNLTFSTLTVSNMSPEDSSIYLCSSRPWETQYFGPGTRLLVL.

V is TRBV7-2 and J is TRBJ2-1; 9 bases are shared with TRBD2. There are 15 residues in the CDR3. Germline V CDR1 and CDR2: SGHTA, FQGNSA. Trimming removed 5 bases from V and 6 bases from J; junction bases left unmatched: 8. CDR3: CASSLSGGPGNEQFF. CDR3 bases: TGTGCCAGCAGCCTGAGCGGGGGGCCGGGCAATGAGCAGTTCTTC.

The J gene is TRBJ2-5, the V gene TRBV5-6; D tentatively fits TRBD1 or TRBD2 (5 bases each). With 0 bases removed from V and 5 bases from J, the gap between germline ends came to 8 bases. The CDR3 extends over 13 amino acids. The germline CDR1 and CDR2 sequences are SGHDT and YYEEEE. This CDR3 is CASSLGQRETQYF. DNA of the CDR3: TGTGCCAGCAGCTTGGGACAGCGGGAGACCCAGTACTTC.

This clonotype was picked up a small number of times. The CDR3 loop is CASSLGQGKRNTIYF. The CDR3, as DNA: TGTGCCAGCAGCTTAGGCCAGGGGAAGAGAAACACCATATATTTT. The gene calls are TRBV7-9 and TRBJ1-3, with D perhaps matching TRBD1 (6 bases). With 1 base removed from V and 5 bases from J, the gap between germline ends came to 12 bases. The CDR3 loop spans 15 amino acids. CDR1 SEHNR and CDR2 FQNEAQ come from the germline V gene (reference sequence).

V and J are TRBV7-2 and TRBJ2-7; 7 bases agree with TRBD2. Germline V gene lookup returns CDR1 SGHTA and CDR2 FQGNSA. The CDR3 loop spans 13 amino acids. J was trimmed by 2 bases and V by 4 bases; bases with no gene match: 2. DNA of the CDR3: TGTGCCAGCAGCTGGGGGACTACCTACGAGCAGTACGTC. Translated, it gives CASSWGTTYEQYV.

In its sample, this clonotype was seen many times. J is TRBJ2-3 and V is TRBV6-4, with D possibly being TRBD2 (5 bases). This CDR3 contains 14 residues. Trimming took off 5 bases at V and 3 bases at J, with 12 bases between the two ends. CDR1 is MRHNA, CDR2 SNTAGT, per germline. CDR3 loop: CASSLASGTDTQYF. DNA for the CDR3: TGTGCCAGCAGTCTAGCTTCAGGAACAGATACGCAGTATTTT.

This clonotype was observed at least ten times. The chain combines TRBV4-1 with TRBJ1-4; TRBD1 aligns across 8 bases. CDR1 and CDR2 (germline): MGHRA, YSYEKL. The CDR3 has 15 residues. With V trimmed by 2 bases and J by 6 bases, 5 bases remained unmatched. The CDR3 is CASSQTGGLYEKLFF. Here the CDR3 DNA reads TGCGCCAGCAGCCAAACAGGGGGATTGTATGAAAAACTGTTTTTT.

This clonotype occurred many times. This chain's CDR3 is CSTQRGAEETQYF. DNA of the CDR3: TGCAGCACCCAAAGGGGGGCGGAAGAGACCCAGTACTTC. The V call is TRBV29-1, the J call TRBJ2-5, with D possibly called TRBD1 or TRBD2 (6 bases each). The CDR3 loop spans 13 amino acids. V lost 8 bases, J lost 3 bases, and 16 bases lay in between. CDR1 SQVTM and CDR2 ANQGSEA come from the germline V gene.

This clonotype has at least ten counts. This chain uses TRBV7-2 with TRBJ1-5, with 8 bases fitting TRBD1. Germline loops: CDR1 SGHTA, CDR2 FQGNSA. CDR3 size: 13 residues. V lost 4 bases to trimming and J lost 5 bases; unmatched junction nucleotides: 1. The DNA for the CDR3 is TGTGCCAGCAGCTCACAGGGGGATCAGCCCCAGCATTTT. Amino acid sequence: CASSSQGDQPQHF.

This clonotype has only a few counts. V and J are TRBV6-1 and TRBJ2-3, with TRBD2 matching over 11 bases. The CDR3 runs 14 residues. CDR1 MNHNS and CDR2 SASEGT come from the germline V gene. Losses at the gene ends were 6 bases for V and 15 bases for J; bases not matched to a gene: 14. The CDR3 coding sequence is TGTGCCAGCAGAGCGGGACTAGCGGTCGCTCCCGCCTATTTT. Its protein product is CASRAGLAVAPAYF.

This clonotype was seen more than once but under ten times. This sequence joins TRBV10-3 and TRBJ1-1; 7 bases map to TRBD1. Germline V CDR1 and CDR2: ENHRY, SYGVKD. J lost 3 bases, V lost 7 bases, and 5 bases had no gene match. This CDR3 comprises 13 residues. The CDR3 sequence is CAITRDSDTEAFF. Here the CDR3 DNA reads TGTGCCATCACACGGGACAGCGACACTGAAGCTTTCTTT.

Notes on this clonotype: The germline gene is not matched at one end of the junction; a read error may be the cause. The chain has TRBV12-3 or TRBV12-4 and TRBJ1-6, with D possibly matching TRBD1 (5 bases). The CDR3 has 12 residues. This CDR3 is CASTGEHSPLHF. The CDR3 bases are TGTGCAAGCACGGGGGAGCATTCACCCCTCCACTTT.

CDR3 sequence reads: CSVEGLVGLAGDNEQFF. The CDR3 DNA reads as TGCAGCGTTGAAGGGCTCGTAGGGCTAGCGGGCGACAATGAGCAGTTCTTC. The chain combines TRBV29-1 with TRBJ2-1; 8 bases fit TRBD2. V dropped 1 base and J dropped 5; count of bases not matched to a gene: 13. Germline V lookup: CDR1 SQVTM, CDR2 ANQGSEA. The CDR3 has 17 amino acids.

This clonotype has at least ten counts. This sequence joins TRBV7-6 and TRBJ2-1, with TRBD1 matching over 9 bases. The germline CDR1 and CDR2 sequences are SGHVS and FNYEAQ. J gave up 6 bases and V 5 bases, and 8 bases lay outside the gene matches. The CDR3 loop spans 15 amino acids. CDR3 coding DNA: TGTGCCAGCAGCAACCGGGACAGGGTCGGCAATGAGCAGTTCTTC. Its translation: CASSNRDRVGNEQFF.

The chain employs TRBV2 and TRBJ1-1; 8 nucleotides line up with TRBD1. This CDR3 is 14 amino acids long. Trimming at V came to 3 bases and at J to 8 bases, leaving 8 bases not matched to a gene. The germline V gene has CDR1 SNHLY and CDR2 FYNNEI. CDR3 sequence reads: CASSEQGAPTEAFF. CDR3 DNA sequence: TGTGCCAGCAGTGAGCAGGGGGCACCTACGGAAGCTTTCTTT.

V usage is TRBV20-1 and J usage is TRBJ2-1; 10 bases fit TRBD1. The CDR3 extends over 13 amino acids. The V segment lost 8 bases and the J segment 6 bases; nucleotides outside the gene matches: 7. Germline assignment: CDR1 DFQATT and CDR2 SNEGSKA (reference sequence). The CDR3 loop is CSSPGQGSNEQFF. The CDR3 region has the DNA TGCAGTTCCCCGGGACAGGGGTCCAATGAGCAGTTCTTC.

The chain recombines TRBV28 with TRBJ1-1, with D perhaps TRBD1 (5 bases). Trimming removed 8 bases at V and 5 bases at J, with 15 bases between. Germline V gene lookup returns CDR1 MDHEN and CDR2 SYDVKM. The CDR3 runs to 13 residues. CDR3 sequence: CASGLPGGTEAFF. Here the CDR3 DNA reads TGTGCCAGCGGACTTCCGGGGGGGACTGAAGCTTTCTTT.

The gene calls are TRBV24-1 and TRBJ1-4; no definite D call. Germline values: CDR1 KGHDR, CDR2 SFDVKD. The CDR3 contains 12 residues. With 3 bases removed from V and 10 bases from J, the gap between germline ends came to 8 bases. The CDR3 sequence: CATSDPGGKLFF. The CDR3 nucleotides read TGTGCCACCAGTGATCCCGGTGGAAAACTGTTTTTT.

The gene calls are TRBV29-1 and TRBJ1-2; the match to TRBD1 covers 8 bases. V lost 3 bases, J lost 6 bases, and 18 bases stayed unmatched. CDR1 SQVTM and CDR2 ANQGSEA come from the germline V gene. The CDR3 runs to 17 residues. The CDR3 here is CSVEGQGAPSWADGYTF. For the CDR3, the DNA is TGCAGCGTTGAGGGTCAGGGGGCGCCGAGCTGGGCAGATGGCTACACCTTC.

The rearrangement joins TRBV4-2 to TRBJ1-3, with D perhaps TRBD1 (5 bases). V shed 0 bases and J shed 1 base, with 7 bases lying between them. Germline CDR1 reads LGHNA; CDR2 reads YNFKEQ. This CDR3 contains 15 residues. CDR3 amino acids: CASSQEGGSGNTIYF. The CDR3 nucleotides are TGTGCCAGCAGCCAAGAGGGGGGATCTGGAAACACCATATATTTT.

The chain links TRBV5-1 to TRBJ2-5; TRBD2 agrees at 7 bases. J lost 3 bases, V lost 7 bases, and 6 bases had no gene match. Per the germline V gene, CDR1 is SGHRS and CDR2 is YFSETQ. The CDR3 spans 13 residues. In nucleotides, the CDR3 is TGCGCCAGCCGGCGGCTAGCGGAAGAGACCCAGTACTTC. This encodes CASRRLAEETQYF. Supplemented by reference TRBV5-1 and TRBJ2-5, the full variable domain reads KAGVTQTPRYLIKTRGQQVTLSCSPISGHRSVSWYQQTPGQGLQFLFEYFSETQRNKGNFPGRFSGRQFSNSRSEMNVSTLELGDSALYLCASRRLAEETQYFGPGTRLLVL.

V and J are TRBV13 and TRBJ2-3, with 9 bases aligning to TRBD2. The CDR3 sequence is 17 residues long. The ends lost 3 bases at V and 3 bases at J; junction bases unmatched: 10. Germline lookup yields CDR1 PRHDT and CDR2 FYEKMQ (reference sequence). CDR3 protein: CASSFGGGGESTDTQYF. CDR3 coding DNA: TGTGCCAGCAGCTTTGGTGGCGGGGGGGAAAGTACAGATACGCAGTATTTT.